This T cell receptor (beta chain) derives from a study of blood T cells in healthy people across ages. Study results and limitations: A greater number of naive CD4+ cells and higher diversity distinguished long-lived donors from aged donors. PBMCs left unsorted prevented a conclusive naive versus antigen-experienced comparison.

Alongside a J-beta primer mix, a sample-barcoded 5' primer served in a second PCR lasting about 7 to 12 cycles. TCRdb fed the 5' RACE reads into MiXCR, producing one record per CDR3 protein. The table includes around 1,600,000 distinct CDR3 sequences, around 40% detected once. Concerning this clonotype: No antigen is known for it.

The CDR3 has 15 residues. CDR1 and CDR2 (germline): MNHEY, SVGEGT. Germline trimming cut 3 bases from V and 4 bases from J; bases unmatched to any gene: 5. Input material: blood. The receptor was isolated from a woman under 30 in good health. The chain links TRBV6-2 or TRBV6-3 to TRBJ1-1, with TRBD1 matching over 10 bases. Written as DNA, the CDR3 is TGTGCCAGCAGTTATGGGGGACAGGGGAGCACTGAAGCTTTCTTT. Protein: CASSYGGQGSTEAFF.